These T cell receptor beta chains were read from a single sample in a study of T cell repertoires in cytomegalovirus infection. TCRdb fed the reads into MiXCR, producing one record per CDR3 protein. The top ten hold 30% to 40% of the sample, which has 100,000 or so distinct CDR3 sequences, 20% to 30% seen once. Sequences were obtained from CD8+ T cells from PBMCs. These receptors all come from a human donor in good health (CMV status not recorded). Some clones in this sample may be carry-over from other donors' samples. Both conserved end residues are part of each CDR3. A D gene is named only where the DNA matches it firmly. The listing skips clone size in some rows; elsewhere it reads once, few, many or a size class.

>TRBV6-5|-|-|TRBJ2-2
TGTGCCAGCAGTTACGGTGAGGGCACCGGGGAGCTGTTTTTT
CASSYGEGTGELFF
>TRBV6-5|-|TRBD1|TRBJ1-1
TGTGCCAGCAGTCCCTACAGGGGTTATGGAGCTTTCTTT
CASSPYRGYGAFF
>TRBV9|-|-|TRBJ2-5
TGTGCCAGCAGCCAGGACGGAACGCAAGAGACCCAGTACTTC
CASSQDGTQETQYF
>TRBV7-9|many|-|TRBJ2-7
TGTGCCAGCAGCCCCCTGGGGGAGCAGTACTTC
CASSPLGEQYF
>TRBV11-2|few|-|TRBJ2-1
TGTGCCAGCAGCCCATCTCCCGCAGCTAGCTCCTACAATGAGCAGTTCTTC
CASSPSPAASSYNEQFF
>TRBV18|-|-|TRBJ2-7
TGTGCCAGCTCACCCACCCTAAATCCGTTGAGCCAGACCTACGAGCAGTACTTC
CASSPTLNPLSQTYEQYF
>TRBV5-1|few|TRBD2|TRBJ2-7
TGCGCCAGCAGCTTGGGGACTAGCGGGGGCGAGCAGTACTTC
CASSLGTSGGEQYF
>TRBV7-3|few|TRBD1|TRBJ1-1
TGTGCCAGCAGCTTAAGTGGGACAGCGAACACTGAAGCTTTCTTT
CASSLSGTANTEAFF
>TRBV6-5|-|-|TRBJ2-3
TGTGCCAGCACCAAGTCAGTCTACACAGATACGCAGTATTTT
CASTKSVYTDTQYF
>TRBV7-6|many|-|TRBJ2-7
TGTGCCAGCAGCTCCCGTGGGTACGAGCAGTACTTC
CASSSRGYEQYF
>TRBV10-3|-|TRBD2|TRBJ2-1
TGTGCCATCAGTGAGAAGGAGGCGGGAGGTATGGTTCGCGATGAGCAGTTCTTC
CAISEKEAGGMVRDEQFF